This paragraph covers one T cell receptor beta chain sequence. The data are from a study of blood T cell repertoires in COVID-19. The V end lost 2 bases, the J end lost 1 base, and 8 bases lay between the germline ends. Germline CDR1 and CDR2: MNHEY and SVGEGT. This CDR3 region has 15 residues. The table came from immunoSEQ multiplex PCR; TCRdb's copy has only in-frame clones and leaves some out. Among roughly 250,000 clones listed, about 80% were seen once. The V call is TRBV6-2 or TRBV6-3, the J call TRBJ1-4, with D possibly TRBD1 on 5 matching bases. Sample: peripheral blood. The clonotype originates from a woman of 80 years or more with acute or convalescent COVID-19. The CDR3, as DNA: TGTGCCAGCAGTTACGCGGGGCTAACTAATGAAAAACTGTTTTTT. This encodes CASSYAGLTNEKLFF.